Listed here are 12 T cell receptor beta chains from one sample, sequenced in a study of a mutant IDH1 vaccine in newly diagnosed glioma (dated by TCRdb to the early 2020s). Read against the paper, the sample's time point label means: baseline, week 1 (first vaccination visit). In the paper's terms, the treatment or condition label means: pre-vaccination baseline after standard-of-care therapy. The library was built by means of the immunoSEQ multiplex PCR assay. TCRdb re-hosts the immuneACCESS table, in-frame sequences only. Its copies lack some clones; in the studies checked, an unresolved V gene accounts for under half of them, and the cause for the rest is not known. In all, the sample holds 20,000 to 25,000 clones, and roughly 93% of those were seen once. Of the sample, about 1.2% falls within the top ten clones. Specimen: PBMCs, collected from a glioma patient treated with radiotherapy, temozolomide or both. The source of these receptors is a man aged 40-50 years with glioma.

The genes are TRBV10-3 and TRBJ2-3; a possible D gene is TRBD2 (6 bases). Per the germline V gene, CDR1 is ENHRY and CDR2 is SYGVKD. V was shortened by 7 bases and J by 1 base, with 6 bases between the two germline ends. This CDR3 has 12 amino acids. The CDR3: CAIKRGTDTQYF. The CDR3 nucleotides are TGTGCCATCAAGCGGGGCACAGATACGCAGTATTTT.

The rearrangement links TRBV18 to TRBJ1-3; D gene ambiguous. V dropped 2 bases and J dropped 2 bases, with 10 bases sitting between them. CDR1 and CDR2 from the germline V gene are KGHSH and LQKENI. This CDR3 region has 15 residues. The CDR3 DNA sequence: TGTGCCAGCTCACCAGGGAGGGATCCTGGAAACACCATATATTTT. Its translation is CASSPGRDPGNTIYF.

The genes are TRBV14 and TRBJ2-1; D is uncertain. The CDR3 extends over 17 amino acids. Germline V gives CDR1 SGHDN, CDR2 FVKESK. V was trimmed by 0 bases and J by 0 bases, leaving 12 bases between them. The CDR3 region is CASSQEERLSSYNEQFF. CDR3 nucleotide sequence: TGTGCCAGCAGCCAAGAAGAAAGGTTGAGCTCCTACAATGAGCAGTTCTTC.

The chain is built from TRBV20-1 and TRBJ2-3, with D hard to call. CDR3 size: 11 residues. Germline CDR1 is DFQATT and CDR2 is SNEGSKA (reference sequence). V was shortened by 6 bases and J by 4 bases, with 8 bases between the two germline ends. CDR3 protein: CSASSADTQYF. CDR3 nucleotide sequence: TGCAGTGCCAGTTCTGCAGATACGCAGTATTTT.

The rearrangement links TRBV30 to TRBJ2-7, with 7 bases fitting TRBD1. The CDR3 contains 14 residues. The V segment lost 8 bases and the J segment 3 bases; nucleotides outside the gene matches: 13. CDR1 is GTSNPN and CDR2 is SVGIG in the germline V gene (reference sequence). CDR3 bases: TGTGCCCTGGACTCCCTCGGGACAGTCTACGAGCAGTACTTC. Its translation is CALDSLGTVYEQYF.

This chain uses TRBV6-1 with TRBJ1-5; TRBD1 agrees at 8 bases. The CDR3 runs 16 residues. V gave up 4 bases and J gave up 2 bases; unmatched junction bases: 7. Germline CDR1 and CDR2: MNHNS and SASEGT. The CDR3 DNA follows: TGTGCCAGCAGTGCCTCCACAGGGGGTCGCAATCAGCCCCAGCATTTT. It is translated as CASSASTGGRNQPQHF.

The chain recombines TRBV5-4 with TRBJ1-6; 9 nucleotides match TRBD1. The germline gives CDR1 SGHNT, CDR2 YYREEE (reference sequence). This CDR3 contains 15 residues. The V and J ends lost 4 bases and 7 bases, in that order; junction bases with no gene match: 6. CDR3: CASSGYRGLNSPLHF. In DNA, the CDR3 is TGTGCCAGCAGCGGATACAGGGGGCTGAATTCACCCCTCCACTTT.

The CDR3 DNA reads TGCGCCAGCAGCTTGCGGGTAGCGGGGAGGGTCGAGAGCAATGAGCAGTTCTTC. Translating it yields CASSLRVAGRVESNEQFF. The chain couples TRBV5-1 to TRBJ2-1, with 8 bases lining up with TRBD2. Germline trimming cut 1 base from V and 6 bases from J; bases unmatched to any gene: 15. From germline, CDR1 is SGHRS and CDR2 YFSETQ. The CDR3 is 18 residues long.

This chain connects TRBV4-1 to TRBJ1-1, with D hard to call. The V end lost 2 bases, the J end lost 6 bases, and 13 bases lay between the germline ends. Germline V gene data show CDR1 as MGHRA and CDR2 as YSYEKL. This CDR3 has 14 residues. The CDR3 DNA reads TGCGCCAGCAGCCAACCGATCCTAGCGGCTGAAGCTTTCTTT. Translating gives CASSQPILAAEAFF.

The V gene is TRBV19, the J gene TRBJ2-5; D gene ambiguous. Trimming removed 2 bases from V and 1 base from J, with 5 bases in between. CDR1 is LNHDA and CDR2 is SQIVND in the germline V gene (reference sequence). There are 13 residues in the CDR3. The chain's CDR3 is CASSITFQETQYF. The CDR3 bases are TGTGCCAGTAGTATAACCTTCCAAGAGACCCAGTACTTC. Complete variable domain (other parts from reference TRBV19 and TRBJ2-5): DGGITQSPKYLFRKEGQNVTLSCEQNLNHDAMYWYRQDPGQGLRLIYYSQIVNDFQKGDIAEGYSVSREKKESFPLTVTSAQKNPTAFYLCASSITFQETQYFGPGTRLLVL.

This chain joins TRBV18 and TRBJ2-7; 7 bases are a match to TRBD1. CDR3 size: 13 residues. Germline CDR1 and CDR2: KGHSH and LQKENI. The ends lost 3 bases at V and 11 bases at J; junction bases unmatched: 10. The CDR3 sequence: CASSPLAQGTEYF. For the CDR3, the DNA is TGTGCCAGCTCACCTTTAGCACAGGGGACAGAGTACTTC.

This chain uses TRBV6-5 with TRBJ1-1, with D unresolved. CDR3 length: 14 amino acids. With 8 bases removed from V and 3 bases from J, the gap between germline ends came to 16 bases. Germline V gene lookup returns CDR1 MNHEY and CDR2 SVGAGI. The CDR3: CASSVISGDTEAFF. As DNA, the CDR3 is TGTGCCAGCTCAGTTATTAGTGGGGACACTGAAGCTTTCTTT.